These T cell receptor beta chains were read from a single sample in a study of blood T cell repertoires in COVID-19. Assay used: immunoSEQ multiplex PCR; TCRdb lists only in-frame clones, some missing. The sample has about 160,000 clones, around 84% seen once. Material for sequencing was peripheral blood. These receptors were collected from a man aged 70 or older with acute or convalescent COVID-19. Each CDR3 is given with its conserved first and last residue. The order of the fields is V gene, clone size, D gene, J gene, CDR3 DNA, CDR3 protein. A D gene is named only where the DNA matches it firmly. Clone size is shown for a subset of rows, as once, few, many or a class of expanded clone.

v_call: TRBV21-1; clone_size: NA; d_call: NA; j_call: TRBJ1-6; cdr3_nt: TGTGCCAGCAGCGATCCGGGACAGTCCTATAATTCACCCCTCCACTTT; cdr3_aa: CASSDPGQSYNSPLHF
v_call: TRBV5-1; clone_size: NA; d_call: NA; j_call: TRBJ2-7; cdr3_nt: TGCGCCAGCAGCCCCGGGGGAGCCACGGGCGGTTACGAGCAGTACTTC; cdr3_aa: CASSPGGATGGYEQYF
v_call: TRBV28; clone_size: NA; d_call: NA; j_call: TRBJ2-1; cdr3_nt: TGTGCCAGCAGTTTGCAGGCTTACAATGAGCAGTTCTTC; cdr3_aa: CASSLQAYNEQFF
v_call: TRBV18; clone_size: NA; d_call: NA; j_call: TRBJ1-5; cdr3_nt: TGTGCCAGCTCACCGAGTTACAATCAGCCCCAGCATTTT; cdr3_aa: CASSPSYNQPQHF
v_call: TRBV9; clone_size: NA; d_call: NA; j_call: TRBJ1-6; cdr3_nt: TGTGCCAGCAGAAGGGGGTCTGGGAATTCACCCCTCCACTTT; cdr3_aa: CASRRGSGNSPLHF
v_call: TRBV5-1; clone_size: NA; d_call: TRBD1; j_call: TRBJ2-3; cdr3_nt: TGCGCCAGCAGCTTGTCCGGGCACTCGGGACAGATCACAGATACGCAGTATTTT; cdr3_aa: CASSLSGHSGQITDTQYF
v_call: TRBV6-5; clone_size: NA; d_call: NA; j_call: TRBJ2-5; cdr3_nt: TGTGCCAGCAGTTGGGCCTCACAGCCGGAGACCCAGTACTTC; cdr3_aa: CASSWASQPETQYF
v_call: TRBV7-8; clone_size: once; d_call: NA; j_call: TRBJ2-7; cdr3_nt: TGTGCCAGCAGCCTGGGTAGCGTTTACGAGCAGTACTTC; cdr3_aa: CASSLGSVYEQYF
v_call: TRBV4-1; clone_size: NA; d_call: TRBD2; j_call: TRBJ2-3; cdr3_nt: TGCGCCAGCAGCCAAGGAACTAGCGGGGGAGATACGCAGTATTTT; cdr3_aa: CASSQGTSGGDTQYF
v_call: TRBV28; clone_size: NA; d_call: NA; j_call: TRBJ2-1; cdr3_nt: TGTGCCAGCAGTTTATCCCGCAGCTACAATGAGCAGTTCTTC; cdr3_aa: CASSLSRSYNEQFF
v_call: TRBV18; clone_size: NA; d_call: TRBD1; j_call: TRBJ2-1; cdr3_nt: TGTGCCAGCTCACTATACCGGGACAGGGGTTTTGGACAGTTCTTC; cdr3_aa: CASSLYRDRGFGQFF
v_call: TRBV11-3; clone_size: NA; d_call: TRBD1; j_call: TRBJ2-1; cdr3_nt: TGTGCCAGCAGCCCAGGGGGATCGGTCAATGAGCAGTTCTTC; cdr3_aa: CASSPGGSVNEQFF
v_call: TRBV28; clone_size: NA; d_call: NA; j_call: TRBJ2-5; cdr3_nt: TGTGCCAGCAGTTTCGTGGAGACCCAGTACTTC; cdr3_aa: CASSFVETQYF
v_call: TRBV19; clone_size: NA; d_call: NA; j_call: TRBJ1-5; cdr3_nt: TGTGCCAGTAGTATAGTTTCTTTTTCGACACAACACAATCAGCCCCAGCATTTT; cdr3_aa: CASSIVSFSTQHNQPQHF
v_call: TRBV9; clone_size: NA; d_call: TRBD2; j_call: TRBJ2-3; cdr3_nt: TGTGCCAGCAGTAGGGGGGATAGAACTAGCGGGAGGGCCTTAGATACGCAGTATTTT; cdr3_aa: CASSRGDRTSGRALDTQYF
v_call: TRBV27; clone_size: NA; d_call: TRBD1; j_call: TRBJ2-7; cdr3_nt: TGTGCCAGCAGTTTATCATACAGGGGAAAGGGCGAGCAGTACTTC; cdr3_aa: CASSLSYRGKGEQYF
v_call: TRBV18; clone_size: NA; d_call: TRBD1; j_call: TRBJ1-2; cdr3_nt: TGTGCCAGCTCACTAGGACAGGGCGACTATGGCTACACCTTC; cdr3_aa: CASSLGQGDYGYTF
v_call: TRBV18; clone_size: NA; d_call: TRBD1; j_call: TRBJ2-5; cdr3_nt: TGTGCCAGCTCACCTTCCAGGACAGGGGAGCAAGAGACCCAGTACTTC; cdr3_aa: CASSPSRTGEQETQYF
v_call: TRBV18; clone_size: once; d_call: NA; j_call: TRBJ1-5; cdr3_nt: TGTGCCAGCTCACCACAGAGCGGGGGGGACTATCAGCCCCAGCATTTT; cdr3_aa: CASSPQSGGDYQPQHF
v_call: TRBV30; clone_size: NA; d_call: NA; j_call: TRBJ1-2; cdr3_nt: TGTGCCTGGAACGCGGACTGGAGAGATGGCTACACCTTC; cdr3_aa: CAWNADWRDGYTF
v_call: TRBV27; clone_size: NA; d_call: TRBD1; j_call: TRBJ2-5; cdr3_nt: TGTGCCAGCAGTTTAACGGGACAGGGAGTAGGAGAGACCCAGTACTTC; cdr3_aa: CASSLTGQGVGETQYF
v_call: TRBV6-2/TRBV6-3; clone_size: NA; d_call: TRBD1; j_call: TRBJ1-2; cdr3_nt: TGTGCCAGCAGTTTGGGGACAGGGGATGGCTACACCTTC; cdr3_aa: CASSLGTGDGYTF
v_call: TRBV6-5; clone_size: NA; d_call: NA; j_call: TRBJ2-7; cdr3_nt: TGTGCCAGCAGGCTTACAGGAAGTGAGTACGAGCAGTACTTC; cdr3_aa: CASRLTGSEYEQYF
v_call: TRBV5-1; clone_size: NA; d_call: TRBD1; j_call: TRBJ2-1; cdr3_nt: TGCGCCAGCAGCCCAAGTGGGACAGGCGTCTACAATGAGCAGTTCTTC; cdr3_aa: CASSPSGTGVYNEQFF
v_call: TRBV2; clone_size: once; d_call: NA; j_call: TRBJ2-1; cdr3_nt: TGTGCCAGCAAATTCGAGAGCTCCTACAATGAGCAGTTCTTC; cdr3_aa: CASKFESSYNEQFF
v_call: TRBV6-1; clone_size: NA; d_call: TRBD2; j_call: TRBJ2-3; cdr3_nt: TGTGCCAGCAGTGACCGAGCGGGGGGGCGAACAGATACGCAGTATTTT; cdr3_aa: CASSDRAGGRTDTQYF
v_call: TRBV3-1/TRBV3-2; clone_size: NA; d_call: NA; j_call: TRBJ2-5; cdr3_nt: TGTGCCAGCGGAGGGCTGCCTACAGAGACCCAGTACTTC; cdr3_aa: CASGGLPTETQYF
v_call: TRBV14; clone_size: NA; d_call: NA; j_call: TRBJ1-2; cdr3_nt: TGTGCCAGCAGCCAAGATGAGGGTTATGGCTACACCTTC; cdr3_aa: CASSQDEGYGYTF
v_call: TRBV19; clone_size: NA; d_call: NA; j_call: TRBJ2-1; cdr3_nt: TGTGCCAGTAGTCGAAACTCTGAGGTTGAGCAGTTCTTC; cdr3_aa: CASSRNSEVEQFF
v_call: TRBV6-5; clone_size: NA; d_call: TRBD1; j_call: TRBJ2-7; cdr3_nt: TGTGCCAGCAGCTACAGTGGGACAGGGGGCACGTACGAGCAGTACTTC; cdr3_aa: CASSYSGTGGTYEQYF
v_call: TRBV29-1; clone_size: NA; d_call: TRBD2; j_call: TRBJ2-4; cdr3_nt: TGCAGCGTTGTCCCTAGCGGGAGTGGCAAAAACATTCAGTACTTC; cdr3_aa: CSVVPSGSGKNIQYF